Listed below are T cell receptor beta chains from one sample, sequenced in a study of blood T cell repertoires in COVID-19. Measured with immunoSEQ multiplex PCR; TCRdb has only the in-frame clones, and not every one. The table lists 150,000 to 200,000 clones, about 84% of them singletons, with approximately 5.4% in the top ten. Sequencing was performed on PBMCs or T cells enriched from blood (not recorded which). The receptors shown here come from a man aged 40-55 years who had recovered from COVID-19. Each CDR3 is given with its conserved first and last residue. D genes are given only for firm matches. Size values are once, few and many counts, or a class for expanded clones, and some rows have none.

v_call,d_call,j_call,clone_size,cdr3_length,cdr3_aa,cdr3_nt
TRBV9,TRBD2,TRBJ2-1,NA,15,CASSSGGGAYNEQFF,TGTGCCAGCAGCTCCGGGGGGGGCGCCTACAATGAGCAGTTCTTC
TRBV2,NA,TRBJ1-5,once,15,CASKNGAGGNQPQHF,TGTGCCAGCAAGAATGGGGCTGGGGGCAATCAGCCCCAGCATTTT
TRBV7-3,NA,TRBJ1-2,NA,13,CASSLTGTSGYTF,TGTGCCAGCAGCTTAACCGGGACATCAGGCTACACCTTC
TRBV5-1,TRBD1,TRBJ1-1,NA,14,CASSADRVGSEAFF,TGCGCCAGCAGTGCAGACAGGGTAGGGTCTGAAGCTTTCTTT
TRBV6-5,NA,TRBJ1-4,NA,14,CASEAGDGGEKLFF,TGTGCCAGCGAGGCGGGGGACGGCGGTGAAAAACTGTTTTTT
TRBV11-1,TRBD2,TRBJ2-3,NA,16,CASSASGGGNTDTQYF,TGTGCCAGCAGTGCTAGCGGGGGCGGTAACACAGATACGCAGTATTTT
TRBV25-1,NA,TRBJ1-1,NA,13,CASRDGQGSEAFF,TGTGCCAGCAGGGATGGGCAGGGCTCAGAAGCTTTCTTT
TRBV4-1,TRBD1,TRBJ1-1,NA,16,CASSQGLGQGATEAFF,TGCGCCAGCAGCCAAGGTCTGGGACAGGGGGCCACTGAAGCTTTCTTT
TRBV19,TRBD2,TRBJ2-1,NA,15,CASSIVAGGLNEQFF,TGTGCCAGTAGTATCGTAGCGGGGGGGCTTAATGAGCAGTTCTTC
TRBV6-2/TRBV6-3,NA,TRBJ1-1,NA,15,CASSYYSPGRLEAFF,TGTGCCAGCAGTTACTACTCTCCAGGGCGACTCGAAGCTTTCTTT
TRBV19,NA,TRBJ1-5,NA,13,CASSRQVGQPQHF,TGTGCCAGTAGTAGGCAGGTGGGTCAGCCCCAGCATTTT
TRBV10-2,TRBD2,TRBJ2-5,NA,14,CASRRGTHPETQYF,TGCGCCAGCAGGCGGGGGACCCACCCAGAGACCCAGTACTTC
TRBV19,NA,TRBJ1-2,once,15,CASSIKQGPNYGYTF,TGTGCCAGTAGTATCAAACAGGGCCCTAACTATGGCTACACCTTC
TRBV5-1,NA,TRBJ2-2,NA,15,CASSGGQRHTGELFF,TGCGCCAGCAGCGGCGGACAGAGACACACCGGGGAGCTGTTTTTT
TRBV28,NA,TRBJ1-2,few,14,CATIRDRTNYGYTF,TGTGCCACCATAAGAGACAGAACTAACTATGGCTACACCTTC
TRBV25-1,NA,TRBJ1-1,NA,15,CASSDSVGAGAVAFF,TGTGCCAGCAGTGATTCGGTGGGGGCCGGAGCCGTTGCTTTCTTT
TRBV7-3,TRBD1,TRBJ2-2,NA,15,CASSSSSTGNGELFF,TGTGCCAGCAGCTCCTCCTCGACAGGGAACGGGGAGCTGTTTTTT
TRBV5-5,NA,TRBJ1-5,few,15,CASRIGVLSNQPQHF,TGTGCCAGCAGAATAGGGGTCCTGAGCAATCAGCCCCAGCATTTT
TRBV4-1,TRBD1,TRBJ2-1,many,15,CASSLQQGAMDEQFF,TGCGCCAGCAGCCTCCAACAGGGGGCGATGGATGAGCAGTTCTTC
TRBV7-3,NA,TRBJ2-1,NA,13,CASSFRGWDEQFF,TGTGCCAGCAGCTTTAGGGGGTGGGATGAGCAGTTCTTC
TRBV19,TRBD1,TRBJ1-2,NA,13,CASSADRGGGYTF,TGTGCCAGTAGTGCGGACAGGGGAGGTGGTTACACCTTC
TRBV19,NA,TRBJ1-6,few,14,CASSTRDFNSPLHF,TGTGCCAGTAGTACCCGGGACTTTAATTCACCCCTCCACTTT
TRBV18,NA,TRBJ1-5,NA,15,CASSPLAGKEQPQHF,TGTGCCAGCTCACCACTTGCGGGGAAGGAACAGCCCCAGCATTTT
TRBV19,TRBD2,TRBJ2-1,NA,15,CASGGGPSRVDEQFF,TGTGCCAGTGGGGGGGGACCCTCTAGGGTGGATGAGCAGTTCTTC
TRBV7-2,TRBD1,TRBJ1-2,few,15,CASSLSVGGDYGYTF,TGTGCCAGCAGCTTATCCGTAGGGGGCGACTATGGCTACACCTTC
TRBV7-2,NA,TRBJ2-1,NA,16,CASSFKSVGFLNEQFF,TGTGCCAGCAGCTTTAAGTCAGTGGGCTTCCTCAATGAGCAGTTCTTC
TRBV11-2,NA,TRBJ2-3,NA,15,CASSSRVGGTDTQYF,TGTGCCAGCAGCTCCCGAGTAGGGGGCACAGATACGCAGTATTTT
TRBV5-1,NA,TRBJ1-2,few,14,CASSLDPSSYGYTF,TGCGCCAGCAGCTTGGATCCCAGTTCCTATGGCTACACCTTC
TRBV15,TRBD2,TRBJ2-5,NA,15,CATSEGGGGQETQYF,TGTGCCACCAGCGAGGGTGGGGGGGGGCAAGAGACCCAGTACTTC
TRBV7-6,NA,TRBJ1-1,NA,14,CASTLVEGGTEAFF,TGTGCCAGCACCCTAGTGGAGGGTGGGACTGAAGCTTTCTTT
TRBV14,NA,TRBJ1-2,NA,18,CASSPYDGNRAGRTGYTF,TGTGCCAGCAGCCCTTACGATGGTAACCGGGCCGGGAGAACGGGCTACACCTTC
TRBV25-1,TRBD1,TRBJ1-5,NA,14,CASEGTGTGQPQHF,TGTGCCAGCGAAGGGACAGGGACGGGACAGCCCCAGCATTTT
TRBV19,NA,TRBJ1-6,NA,13,CASNTGVPSPLHF,TGTGCCAGTAATACAGGCGTCCCCTCACCCCTCCACTTT
TRBV2,NA,TRBJ1-5,NA,15,CASRGGAASNQPQHF,TGTGCCAGCCGGGGGGGCGCAGCGAGCAATCAGCCCCAGCATTTT
TRBV15,NA,TRBJ2-3,NA,12,CATSIFTDTQYF,TGTGCCACCAGCATATTTACAGATACGCAGTATTTT